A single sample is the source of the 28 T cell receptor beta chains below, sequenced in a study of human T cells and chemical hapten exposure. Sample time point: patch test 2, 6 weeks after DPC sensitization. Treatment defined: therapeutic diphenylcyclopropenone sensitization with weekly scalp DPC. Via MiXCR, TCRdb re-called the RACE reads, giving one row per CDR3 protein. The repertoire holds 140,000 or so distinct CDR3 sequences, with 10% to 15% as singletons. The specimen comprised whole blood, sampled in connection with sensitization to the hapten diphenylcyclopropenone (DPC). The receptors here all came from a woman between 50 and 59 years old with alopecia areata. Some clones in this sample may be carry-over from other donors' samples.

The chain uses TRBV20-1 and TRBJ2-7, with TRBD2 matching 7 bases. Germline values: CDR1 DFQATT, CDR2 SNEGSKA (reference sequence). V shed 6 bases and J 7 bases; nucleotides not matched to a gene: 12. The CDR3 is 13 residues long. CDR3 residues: CSAERAGIWEQYF. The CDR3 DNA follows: TGCAGTGCCGAGAGAGCGGGAATTTGGGAGCAGTACTTC.

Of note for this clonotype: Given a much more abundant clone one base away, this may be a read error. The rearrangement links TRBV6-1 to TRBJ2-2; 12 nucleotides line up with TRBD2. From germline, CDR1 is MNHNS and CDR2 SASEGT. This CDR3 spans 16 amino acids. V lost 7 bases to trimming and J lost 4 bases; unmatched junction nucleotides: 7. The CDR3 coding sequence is TGTGCCAGCACCACGACTAGCGGGAGAGGCACCGGGGAGCTGTTTTTT. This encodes CASTTTSGRGTGELFF.

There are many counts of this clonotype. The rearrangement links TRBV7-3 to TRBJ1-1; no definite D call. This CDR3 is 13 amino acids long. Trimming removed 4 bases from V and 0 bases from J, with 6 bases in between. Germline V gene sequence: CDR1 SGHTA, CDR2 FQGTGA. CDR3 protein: CASSSGMNTEAFF. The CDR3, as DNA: TGTGCCAGCAGCTCTGGAATGAACACTGAAGCTTTCTTT.

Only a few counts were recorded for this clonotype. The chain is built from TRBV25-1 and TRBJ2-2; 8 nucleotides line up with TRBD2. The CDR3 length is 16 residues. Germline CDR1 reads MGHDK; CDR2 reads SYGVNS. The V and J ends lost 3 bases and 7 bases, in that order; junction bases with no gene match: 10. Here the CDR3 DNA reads TGTGCCAGCAGTGATTCAGGGACTAGGGTCGGCGGGGAGCTGTTTTTT. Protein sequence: CASSDSGTRVGGELFF.

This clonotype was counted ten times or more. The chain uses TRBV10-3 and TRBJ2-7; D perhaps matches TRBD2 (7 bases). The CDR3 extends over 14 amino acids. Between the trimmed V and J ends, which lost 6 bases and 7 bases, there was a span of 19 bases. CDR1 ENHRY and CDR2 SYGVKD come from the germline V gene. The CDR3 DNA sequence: TGTGCCATCAGGGGGGGGCCCCAGGGAGGAGAGCAGTACTTC. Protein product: CAIRGGPQGGEQYF.

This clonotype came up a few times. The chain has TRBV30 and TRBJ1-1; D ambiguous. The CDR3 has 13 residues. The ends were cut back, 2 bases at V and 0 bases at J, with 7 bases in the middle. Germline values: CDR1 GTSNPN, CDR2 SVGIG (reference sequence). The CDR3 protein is CAWSRGLNTEAFF. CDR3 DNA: TGTGCCTGGAGTCGGGGTTTGAACACTGAAGCTTTCTTT.

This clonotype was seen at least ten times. The DNA of the CDR3 is TGTGCCAGCAGTGCAGGCAATGGCTACACCTTC. Amino acid sequence: CASSAGNGYTF. The chain uses TRBV6-4 and TRBJ1-2; D uncertain. There are 11 residues in the CDR3. The V gene's germline CDR1 is MRHNA and CDR2 SNTAGT. V lost 4 bases, J lost 6 bases, and 6 bases lay in between.

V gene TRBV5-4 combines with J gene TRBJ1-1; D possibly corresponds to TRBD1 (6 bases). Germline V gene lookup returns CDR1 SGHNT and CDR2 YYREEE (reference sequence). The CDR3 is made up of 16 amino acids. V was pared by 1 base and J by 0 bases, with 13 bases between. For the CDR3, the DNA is TGTGCCAGCAGCTTGCCCTCCGGGGGCATGAACACTGAAGCTTTCTTT. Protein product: CASSLPSGGMNTEAFF.

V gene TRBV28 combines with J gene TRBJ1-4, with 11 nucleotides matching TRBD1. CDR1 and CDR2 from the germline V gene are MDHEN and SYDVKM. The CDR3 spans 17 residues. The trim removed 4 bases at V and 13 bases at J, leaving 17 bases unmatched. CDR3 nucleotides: TGTGCCAGCAGTTCCGCCGGGACAGGGGGAATTAATGATGGACTGTTTTTT. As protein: CASSSAGTGGINDGLFF.

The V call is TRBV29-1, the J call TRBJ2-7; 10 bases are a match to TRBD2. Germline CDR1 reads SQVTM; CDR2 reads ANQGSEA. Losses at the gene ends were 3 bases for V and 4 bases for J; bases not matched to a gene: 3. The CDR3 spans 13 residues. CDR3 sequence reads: CSVEASGSYEQYF. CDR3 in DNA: TGCAGCGTTGAGGCTAGCGGGAGTTACGAGCAGTACTTC.

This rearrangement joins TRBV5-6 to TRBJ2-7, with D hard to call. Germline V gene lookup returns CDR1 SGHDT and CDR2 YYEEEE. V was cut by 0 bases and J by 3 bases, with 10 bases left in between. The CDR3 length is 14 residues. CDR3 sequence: CASSLASAYYEQYF. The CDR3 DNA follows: TGTGCCAGCAGCTTGGCTTCAGCCTACTACGAGCAGTACTTC.

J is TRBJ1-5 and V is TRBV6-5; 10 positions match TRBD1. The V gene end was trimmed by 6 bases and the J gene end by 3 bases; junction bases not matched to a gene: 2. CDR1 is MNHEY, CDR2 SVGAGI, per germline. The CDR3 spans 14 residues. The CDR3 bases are TGTGCCAGCAGGGGGACAGGGGCCAATCAGCCCCAGCATTTT. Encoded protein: CASRGTGANQPQHF.

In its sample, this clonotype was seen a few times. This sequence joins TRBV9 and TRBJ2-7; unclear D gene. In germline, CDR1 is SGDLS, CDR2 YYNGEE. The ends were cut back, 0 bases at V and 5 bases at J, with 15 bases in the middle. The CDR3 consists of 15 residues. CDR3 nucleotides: TGTGCCAGCAGCGTAGGTAGCTTTATGGGTAACGAGCAGTACTTC. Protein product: CASSVGSFMGNEQYF. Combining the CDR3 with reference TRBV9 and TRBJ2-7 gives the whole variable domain DSGVTQTPKHLITATGQRVTLRCSPRSGDLSVYWYQQSLDQGLQFLIQYYNGEERAKGNILERFSAQQFPDLHSELNLSSLELGDSALYFCASSVGSFMGNEQYFGPGTRLTVT.

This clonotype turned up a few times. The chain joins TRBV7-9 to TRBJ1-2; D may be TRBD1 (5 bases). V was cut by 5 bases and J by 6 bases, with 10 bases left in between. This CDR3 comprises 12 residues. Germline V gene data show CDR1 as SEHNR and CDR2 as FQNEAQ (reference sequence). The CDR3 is CASSPDSHGYTF. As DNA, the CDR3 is TGTGCCAGCAGCCCCGACAGTCATGGCTACACCTTC.

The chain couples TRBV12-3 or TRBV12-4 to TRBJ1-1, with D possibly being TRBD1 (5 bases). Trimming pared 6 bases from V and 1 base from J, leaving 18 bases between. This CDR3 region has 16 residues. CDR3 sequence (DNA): TGTGCCAGCAGCCCTGATCAGGGCGGACGGAACACTGAAGCTTTCTTT. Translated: CASSPDQGGRNTEAFF.

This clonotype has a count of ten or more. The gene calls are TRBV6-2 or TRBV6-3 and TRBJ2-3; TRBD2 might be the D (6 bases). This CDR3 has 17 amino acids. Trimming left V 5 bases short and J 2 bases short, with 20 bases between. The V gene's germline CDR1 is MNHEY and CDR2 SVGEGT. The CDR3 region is CASSPPVTRPATDTQYF. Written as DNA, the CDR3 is TGTGCCAGCAGTCCTCCCGTGACTAGGCCCGCCACAGATACGCAGTATTTT.

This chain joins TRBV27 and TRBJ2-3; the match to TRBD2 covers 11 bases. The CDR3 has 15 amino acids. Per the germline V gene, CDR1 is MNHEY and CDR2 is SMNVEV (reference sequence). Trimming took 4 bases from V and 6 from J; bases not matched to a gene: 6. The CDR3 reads CASSSLAGGPDTQYF. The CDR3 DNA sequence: TGTGCCAGCAGTTCCTTAGCGGGAGGGCCGGATACGCAGTATTTT.

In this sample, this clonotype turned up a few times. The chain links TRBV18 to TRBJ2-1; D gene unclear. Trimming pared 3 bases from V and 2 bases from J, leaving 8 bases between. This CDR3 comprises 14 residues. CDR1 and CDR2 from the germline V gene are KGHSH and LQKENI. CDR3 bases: TGTGCCAGCTCACCGCCACCCACCTACAATGAGCAGTTCTTC. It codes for CASSPPPTYNEQFF. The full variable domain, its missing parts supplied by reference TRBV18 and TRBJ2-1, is NAGVMQNPRHLVRRRGQEARLRCSPMKGHSHVYWYRQLPEEGLKFMVYLQKENIIDESGMPKERFSAEFPKEGPSILRIQQVVRGDSAAYFCASSPPPTYNEQFFGPGTRLTVL.

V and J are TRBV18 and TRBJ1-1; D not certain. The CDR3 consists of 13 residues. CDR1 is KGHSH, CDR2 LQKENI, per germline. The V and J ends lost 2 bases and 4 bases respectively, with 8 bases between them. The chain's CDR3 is CASSPFEGTEAFF. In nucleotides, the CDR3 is TGTGCCAGCTCACCATTCGAGGGCACTGAAGCTTTCTTT. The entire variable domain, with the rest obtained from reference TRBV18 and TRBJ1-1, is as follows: NAGVMQNPRHLVRRRGQEARLRCSPMKGHSHVYWYRQLPEEGLKFMVYLQKENIIDESGMPKERFSAEFPKEGPSILRIQQVVRGDSAAYFCASSPFEGTEAFFGQGTRLTVV.

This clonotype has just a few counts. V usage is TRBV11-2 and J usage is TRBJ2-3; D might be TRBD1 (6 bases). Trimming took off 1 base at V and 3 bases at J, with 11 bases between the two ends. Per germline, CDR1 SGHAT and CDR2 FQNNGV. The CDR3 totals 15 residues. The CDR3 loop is CASSLAGQFTDTQYF. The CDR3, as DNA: TGTGCCAGCAGCTTAGCTGGACAGTTTACAGATACGCAGTATTTT.

This CDR3 reads CASSSTSGHTDTQYF. Written as DNA, the CDR3 is TGTGCCAGCAGCTCGACTAGCGGGCACACAGATACGCAGTATTTT. This rearrangement joins TRBV7-9 to TRBJ2-3, with 10 bases fitting TRBD2. The CDR3 consists of 15 residues. The germline V gene encodes CDR1 SEHNR and CDR2 FQNEAQ (reference sequence). V was clipped by 4 bases and J by 2 bases; unmatched bases: 3.

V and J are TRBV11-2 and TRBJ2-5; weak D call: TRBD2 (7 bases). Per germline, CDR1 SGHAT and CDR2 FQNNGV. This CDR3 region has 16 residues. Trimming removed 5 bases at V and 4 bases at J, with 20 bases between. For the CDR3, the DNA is TGTGCCAGCAGCCTCCGCGGGAGAATAGGGGGAGAGACCCAGTACTTC. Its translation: CASSLRGRIGGETQYF.

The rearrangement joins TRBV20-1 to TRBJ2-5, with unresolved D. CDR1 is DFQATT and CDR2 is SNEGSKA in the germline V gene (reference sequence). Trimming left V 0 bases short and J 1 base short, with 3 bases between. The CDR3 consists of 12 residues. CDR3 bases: TGCAGTGCTAGAGAACCCCAAGAGACCCAGTACTTC. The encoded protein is CSAREPQETQYF.

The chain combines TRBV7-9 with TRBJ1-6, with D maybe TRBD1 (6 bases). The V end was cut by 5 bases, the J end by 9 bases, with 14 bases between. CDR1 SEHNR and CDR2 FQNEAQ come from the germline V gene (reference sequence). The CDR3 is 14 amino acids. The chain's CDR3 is CASSAQGLISPLHF. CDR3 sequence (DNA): TGTGCCAGCAGCGCACAGGGTTTGATTTCACCCCTCCACTTT.

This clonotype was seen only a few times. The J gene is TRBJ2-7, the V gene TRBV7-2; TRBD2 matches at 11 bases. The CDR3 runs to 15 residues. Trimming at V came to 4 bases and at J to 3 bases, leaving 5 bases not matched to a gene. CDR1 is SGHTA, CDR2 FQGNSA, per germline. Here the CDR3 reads CASSSRGLADYEQYF. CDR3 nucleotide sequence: TGTGCCAGCAGCTCCCGGGGACTAGCGGACTACGAGCAGTACTTC.

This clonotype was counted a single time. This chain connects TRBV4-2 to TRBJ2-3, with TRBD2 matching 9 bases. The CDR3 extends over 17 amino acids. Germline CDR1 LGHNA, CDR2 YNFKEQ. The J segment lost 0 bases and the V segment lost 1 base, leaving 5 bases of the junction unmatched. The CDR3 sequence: CASSQVASGVSTDTQYF. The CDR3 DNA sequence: TGTGCCAGCAGCCAAGTGGCTAGCGGGGTTAGCACAGATACGCAGTATTTT.

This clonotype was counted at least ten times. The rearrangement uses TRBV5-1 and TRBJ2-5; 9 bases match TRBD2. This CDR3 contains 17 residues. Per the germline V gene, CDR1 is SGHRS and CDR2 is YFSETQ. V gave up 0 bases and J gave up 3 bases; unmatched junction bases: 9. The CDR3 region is CASSLASWLAGEETQYF. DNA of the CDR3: TGCGCCAGCAGCTTGGCCAGTTGGTTAGCGGGAGAAGAGACCCAGTACTTC.

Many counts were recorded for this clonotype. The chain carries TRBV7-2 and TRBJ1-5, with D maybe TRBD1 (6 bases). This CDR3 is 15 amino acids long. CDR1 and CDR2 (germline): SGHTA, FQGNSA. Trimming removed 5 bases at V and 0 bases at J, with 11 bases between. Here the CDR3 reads CASSPGQNSNQPQHF. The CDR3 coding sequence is TGTGCCAGCAGCCCAGGACAGAATAGCAATCAGCCCCAGCATTTT.